This TCR beta chain was sequenced for a study of identical twins. Study results and caveats: Sharing of beta out-of-frame sequences by twins showed a weaker excess. The study based its conclusions on cross-sectional statistical analysis and did not follow the same donors.

Template switching created a universal primer site, and the cDNA included unique molecular identifiers. TCRdb independently ran MiXCR on the 5' RACE reads; one entry per CDR3 protein. The table records a few hundred thousand distinct CDR3 sequences, approximately 10% of them present only once. This CDR3 contains 14 residues. Trimming removed 3 bases at V and 4 bases at J, with 13 bases between. Germline CDR1 and CDR2: SGDLS and YYNGEE. A note on this clonotype: Its antigen is not identified.

This sample also belongs to another study, concerning yellow fever vaccine responses in identical twins.

Sequencing used PBMCs. The sequence was collected from a woman aged 18-29 years in good health. V is TRBV9 and J is TRBJ1-2; perhaps TRBD1 as D (6 bases). CDR3 coding DNA: TGTGCCAGCAGCGACACAGGGAGCAGCTATGGCTACACCTTC. This translates into CASSDTGSSYGYTF.